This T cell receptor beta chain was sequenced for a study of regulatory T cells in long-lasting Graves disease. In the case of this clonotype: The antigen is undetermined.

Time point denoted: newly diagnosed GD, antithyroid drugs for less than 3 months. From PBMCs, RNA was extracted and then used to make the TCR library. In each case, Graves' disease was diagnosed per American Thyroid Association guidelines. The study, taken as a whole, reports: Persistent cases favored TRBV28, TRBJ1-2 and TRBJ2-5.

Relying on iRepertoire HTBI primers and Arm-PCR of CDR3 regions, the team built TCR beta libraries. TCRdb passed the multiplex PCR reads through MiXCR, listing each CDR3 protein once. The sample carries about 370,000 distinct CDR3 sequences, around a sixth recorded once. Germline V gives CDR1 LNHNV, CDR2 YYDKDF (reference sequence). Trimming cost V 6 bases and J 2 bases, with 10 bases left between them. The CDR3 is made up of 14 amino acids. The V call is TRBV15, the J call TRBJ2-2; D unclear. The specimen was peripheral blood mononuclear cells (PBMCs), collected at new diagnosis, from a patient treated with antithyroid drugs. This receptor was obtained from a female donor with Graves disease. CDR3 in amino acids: CATSLEINTGELFF. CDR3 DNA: TGTGCCACCAGTCTTGAGATTAACACCGGGGAGCTGTTTTTT.